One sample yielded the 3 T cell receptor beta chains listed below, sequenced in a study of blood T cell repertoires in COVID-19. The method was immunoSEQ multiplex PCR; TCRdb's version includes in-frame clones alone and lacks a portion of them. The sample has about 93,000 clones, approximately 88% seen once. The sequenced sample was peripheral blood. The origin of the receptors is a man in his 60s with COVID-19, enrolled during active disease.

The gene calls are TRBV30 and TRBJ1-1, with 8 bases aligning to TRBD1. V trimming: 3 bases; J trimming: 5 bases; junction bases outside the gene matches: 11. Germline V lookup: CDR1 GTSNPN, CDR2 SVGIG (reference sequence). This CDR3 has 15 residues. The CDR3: CAWSAPGQEGTEAFF. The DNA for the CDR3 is TGTGCCTGGAGCGCTCCGGGACAGGAGGGAACTGAAGCTTTCTTT.

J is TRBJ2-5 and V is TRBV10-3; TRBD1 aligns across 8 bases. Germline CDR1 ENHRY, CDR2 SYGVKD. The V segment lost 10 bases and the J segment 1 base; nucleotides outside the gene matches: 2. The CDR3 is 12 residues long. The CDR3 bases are TGTGCCACCACAGGGGGCCAAGAGACCCAGTACTTC. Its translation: CATTGGQETQYF.

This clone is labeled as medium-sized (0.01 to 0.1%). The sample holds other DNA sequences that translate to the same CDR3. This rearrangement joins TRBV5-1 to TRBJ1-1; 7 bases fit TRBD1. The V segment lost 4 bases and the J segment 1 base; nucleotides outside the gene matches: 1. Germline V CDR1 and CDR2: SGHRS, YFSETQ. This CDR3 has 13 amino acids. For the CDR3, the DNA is TGCGCCAGCAGCCGGACAGGGAACACTGAAGCTTTCTTT. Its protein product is CASSRTGNTEAFF.